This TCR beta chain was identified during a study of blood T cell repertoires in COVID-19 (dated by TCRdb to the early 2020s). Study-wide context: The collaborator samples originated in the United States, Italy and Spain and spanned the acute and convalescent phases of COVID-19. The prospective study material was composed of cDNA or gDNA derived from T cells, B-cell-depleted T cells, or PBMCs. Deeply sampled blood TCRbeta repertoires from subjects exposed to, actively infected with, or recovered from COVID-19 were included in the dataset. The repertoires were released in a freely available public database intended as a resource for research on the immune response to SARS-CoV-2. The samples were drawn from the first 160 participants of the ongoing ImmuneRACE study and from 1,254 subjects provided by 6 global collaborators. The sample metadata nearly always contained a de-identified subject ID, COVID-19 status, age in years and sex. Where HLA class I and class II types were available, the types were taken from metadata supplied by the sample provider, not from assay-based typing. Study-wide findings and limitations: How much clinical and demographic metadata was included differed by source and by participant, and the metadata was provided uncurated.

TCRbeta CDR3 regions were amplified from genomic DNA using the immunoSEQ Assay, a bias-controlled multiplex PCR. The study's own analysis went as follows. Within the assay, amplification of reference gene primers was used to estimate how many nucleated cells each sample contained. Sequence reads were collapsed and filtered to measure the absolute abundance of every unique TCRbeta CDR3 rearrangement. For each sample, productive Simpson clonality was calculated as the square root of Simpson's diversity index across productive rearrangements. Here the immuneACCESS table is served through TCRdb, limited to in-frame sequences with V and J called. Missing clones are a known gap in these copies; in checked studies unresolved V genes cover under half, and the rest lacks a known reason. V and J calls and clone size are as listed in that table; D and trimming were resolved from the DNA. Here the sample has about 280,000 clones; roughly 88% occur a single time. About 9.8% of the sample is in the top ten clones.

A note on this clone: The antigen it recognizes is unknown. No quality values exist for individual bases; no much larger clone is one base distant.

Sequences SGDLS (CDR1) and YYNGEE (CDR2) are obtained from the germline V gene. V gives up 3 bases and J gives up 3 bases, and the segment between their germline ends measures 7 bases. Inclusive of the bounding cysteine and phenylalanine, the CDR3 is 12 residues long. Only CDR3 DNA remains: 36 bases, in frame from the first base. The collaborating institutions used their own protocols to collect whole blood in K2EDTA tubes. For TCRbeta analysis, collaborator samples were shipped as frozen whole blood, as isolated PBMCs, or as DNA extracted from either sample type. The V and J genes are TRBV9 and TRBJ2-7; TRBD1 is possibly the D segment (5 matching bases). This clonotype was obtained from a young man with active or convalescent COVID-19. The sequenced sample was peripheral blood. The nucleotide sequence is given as TGTGCCAGCAGCGACGACAGCTACGAGCAGTACTTC. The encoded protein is CASSDDSYEQYF.